A single sample is the source of the 21 T cell receptor beta chains below, sequenced in a study of blood T cell repertoires in COVID-19 (dated by TCRdb to the early 2020s). The library was made by the immunoSEQ multiplex PCR assay. Imported from immuneACCESS, the table was reduced by TCRdb to in-frame sequences with V and J called. These copies leave out some clones; in studies compared against another copy, an unresolved V gene accounts for under half, and the cause of the remainder is not known. The table for this sample lists more than 50,000 clones; 80% to 90% of them were counted only once. Roughly 5.3% of the sample goes to the ten largest clones. Sequencing was done on a sample of peripheral blood. The receptors shown here come from a man aged 60-69 years with active COVID-19.

This rearrangement joins TRBV6-5 to TRBJ2-1, with TRBD2 identical over 12 bases. V lost 4 bases, J lost 8 bases, and 6 bases stayed unmatched. The germline V gene encodes CDR1 MNHEY and CDR2 SVGAGI. The CDR3 contains 15 residues. Here the CDR3 reads CASSLTSGSSDEQFF. The CDR3 DNA is TGTGCCAGCAGTTTGACTAGCGGGAGCTCCGATGAGCAGTTCTTC.

The chain uses TRBV3-1 (or the pseudogene TRBV3-2) and TRBJ1-1, with D perhaps matching TRBD1 (5 bases). This CDR3 region has 14 residues. The germline CDR1 and CDR2 sequences are LGHDT and YNNKEL (reference sequence). Trimming cost V 4 bases and J 4 bases, with 13 bases left between them. The CDR3 is CASSLRQRSTEAFF. CDR3 DNA sequence: TGTGCCAGCAGCCTCAGACAGAGGAGCACTGAAGCTTTCTTT.

The V gene is TRBV11-2, the J gene TRBJ1-3; D call uncertain. The ends were cut back, 4 bases at V and 4 bases at J, with 14 bases in the middle. CDR3 length equals 15 residues. Germline V gives CDR1 SGHAT, CDR2 FQNNGV. The CDR3, as DNA: TGTGCCAGCAGCTCCGACTGGACGGGAGGAAACACCATATATTTT. Protein sequence: CASSSDWTGGNTIYF.

In DNA form, the CDR3 reads TGTGCCAGCGACACAGGCGCCCACGAGCAGTACTTC. As protein: CASDTGAHEQYF. V is TRBV7-9 and J is TRBJ2-7, with a weak D call TRBD1 (5 bases). This CDR3 region has 12 residues. Trimming pared 8 bases from V and 5 bases from J, leaving 13 bases between. Germline values: CDR1 SEHNR, CDR2 FQNEAQ (reference sequence).

The rearrangement uses TRBV12-3 or TRBV12-4 and TRBJ2-1; D might be TRBD2 (5 bases). Trimming cost V 5 bases and J 11 bases, with 13 bases left between them. The length of the CDR3 is 12 residues. CDR3 nucleotide sequence: TGTGCCAGCAGTCCGCTCGGGGTACAGCAGTTCTTC. This gives the protein CASSPLGVQQFF.

This chain uses TRBV29-1 with TRBJ2-1; TRBD1 matches 8 bases. The length of the CDR3 is 15 residues. V shed 5 bases and J 9 bases; nucleotides not matched to a gene: 15. Germline CDR1 SQVTM, CDR2 ANQGSEA. In nucleotides, the CDR3 is TGCAGCGTTCCCTGGACAGGGTTGCAATTCGCTGAGCAGTTCTTC. It encodes CSVPWTGLQFAEQFF.

The CDR3 DNA reads as TGTGCCAGCAGCTTAGGGCTGGGTCAGAACGAGCAGTACTTC. As protein: CASSLGLGQNEQYF. J is TRBJ2-7 and V is TRBV7-3; D ambiguous. The CDR3 sequence is 14 residues long. V lost 2 bases and J 5 bases, leaving 13 bases between the germline ends. The germline V gene encodes CDR1 SGHTA and CDR2 FQGTGA.

This clone appeared once. The gene calls are TRBV19 and TRBJ2-7; maybe TRBD2 (5 bases). The CDR3 loop spans 12 amino acids. Germline V lookup: CDR1 LNHDA, CDR2 SQIVND (reference sequence). Trimming took off 7 bases at V and 0 bases at J, with 7 bases between the two ends. CDR3 bases: TGTGCCAGTATTGGAGGCTCCTACGAGCAGTACTTC. Its translation is CASIGGSYEQYF.

The chain couples TRBV9 to TRBJ2-2, with 10 nucleotides matching TRBD1. The CDR3 totals 16 residues. Looked up from germline, CDR1 is SGDLS and CDR2 is YYNGEE. V trimming: 4 bases; J trimming: 4 bases; junction bases outside the gene matches: 7. The CDR3 nucleotides are TGTGCCAGCAGCTCCCGGACAGGGGGTGGCACCGGGGAGCTGTTTTTT. Its protein product is CASSSRTGGGTGELFF.

The chain employs TRBV24-1 and TRBJ2-1; D is possibly TRBD1 (6 bases). This CDR3 is 16 amino acids long. Looked up from germline, CDR1 is KGHDR and CDR2 is SFDVKD. Trimming shortened V by 0 bases and J by 2 bases, and 10 bases separated the two germline ends. The CDR3 reads CATSDLRRGTYNEQFF. In DNA form, the CDR3 reads TGTGCCACCAGTGATTTGCGCAGGGGTACCTACAATGAGCAGTTCTTC.

This clone was observed a single time. One junction end disagrees with the germline gene, perhaps due to a read error. The V gene is TRBV7-7, the J gene TRBJ2-1, with TRBD1 matching over 8 bases. CDR1 and CDR2 from the germline V gene are SSHAT and FNYEAQ (reference sequence). The length of the CDR3 is 13 residues. CDR3 coding DNA: TGTGCTAGCAGCTTAGGAAAGGACAGGGAGGAGTTCTTC. Amino acid sequence: CASSLGKDREEFF.

Only a few counts were recorded for this clone. The chain links TRBV15 to TRBJ1-6; maybe TRBD1 (6 bases). CDR3 size: 14 residues. The V gene's germline CDR1 is LNHNV and CDR2 YYDKDF (reference sequence). V lost 1 base and J lost 9, with 10 bases in between. This CDR3 reads CATSRAGDTSPLHF. For the CDR3, the DNA is TGTGCCACCAGCAGAGCAGGGGATACTTCACCCCTCCACTTT.

The V gene is TRBV6-5, the J gene TRBJ2-7; tentatively, D is TRBD2 (5 bases). V lost 5 bases, J lost 6 bases, and 20 bases lay in between. Germline V lookup: CDR1 MNHEY, CDR2 SVGAGI. CDR3 length: 15 amino acids. The chain's CDR3 is CASSPSGMGPSEQYF. CDR3 in DNA: TGTGCCAGCAGTCCCTCCGGGATGGGTCCCAGCGAGCAGTACTTC.

This clone was seen only once. The V gene is TRBV29-1, the J gene TRBJ2-5; possibly TRBD1 for D (6 bases). CDR1 SQVTM and CDR2 ANQGSEA come from the germline V gene. There are 13 residues in the CDR3. The V and J ends lost 6 bases and 7 bases respectively, with 18 bases between them. This chain's CDR3 is CSVTGPGGGTQYF. The CDR3 DNA is TGCAGCGTAACAGGGCCCGGAGGCGGGACCCAGTACTTC.

The rearrangement joins TRBV28 to TRBJ2-7, with TRBD1 identical over 9 bases. Germline CDR1 is MDHEN and CDR2 is SYDVKM. V lost 6 bases, J lost 2 bases, and 8 bases stayed unmatched. The CDR3 runs to 15 residues. The CDR3 protein is CASRYGTGSPYEQYF. CDR3 DNA: TGTGCCAGCAGGTACGGGACAGGGAGCCCCTACGAGCAGTACTTC.

The chain is built from TRBV5-1 and TRBJ2-7; D is unresolved. Germline assignment: CDR1 SGHRS and CDR2 YFSETQ. CDR3 length: 13 residues. With 0 bases removed from V and 6 bases from J, the gap between germline ends came to 10 bases. The CDR3 nucleotides read TGCGCCAGCAGCTTGGAATCCGGAGTCGAGCAGTACTTC. Translation: CASSLESGVEQYF.

This rearrangement joins TRBV28 to TRBJ1-5, with unresolved D. The CDR3 spans 16 residues. Trimming took 2 bases from V and 6 from J, leaving 17 bases between them. Germline loops: CDR1 MDHEN, CDR2 SYDVKM. In DNA form, the CDR3 reads TGTGCCAGCAGTTTAGGGAGGCGAGAGTGGAGTCAGCCCCAGCATTTT. Translating it yields CASSLGRREWSQPQHF. Full variable domain (remainder filled in from reference TRBV28 and TRBJ1-5): DVKVTQSSRYLVKRTGEKVFLECVQDMDHENMFWYRQDPGLGLRLIYFSYDVKMKEKGDIPEGYSVSREKKERFSLILESASTNQTSMYLCASSLGRREWSQPQHFGDGTRLSIL.

The chain is built from TRBV27 and TRBJ2-7, with 7 nucleotides matching TRBD1. Germline CDR1 reads MNHEY; CDR2 reads SMNVEV (reference sequence). The CDR3 consists of 14 residues. Trimming at V came to 4 bases and at J to 2 bases, leaving 5 bases not matched to a gene. CDR3 region: CASSSRGQTYEQYF. CDR3 DNA sequence: TGTGCCAGCAGTTCCCGGGGACAGACCTACGAGCAGTACTTC.

CDR3: CASSLDRGSYNEQFF. For the CDR3, the DNA is TGTGCCAGCAGTCTGGACAGGGGCTCCTACAATGAGCAGTTCTTC. The rearrangement joins TRBV28 to TRBJ2-1, with TRBD1 identical over 9 bases. The CDR3 is 15 residues long. With 5 bases clipped from V and 0 bases from J, the junction kept 2 bases outside the gene matches. Germline V gene data show CDR1 as MDHEN and CDR2 as SYDVKM.

The chain is built from TRBV9 and TRBJ1-3; D ambiguous. This CDR3 region has 14 residues. V shed 6 bases and J shed 4 bases, with 14 bases lying between them. CDR1 SGDLS and CDR2 YYNGEE come from the germline V gene. The CDR3, as DNA: TGTGCCAGCACCCGTGAGGGAGACGGAAACACCATATATTTT. It yields the protein CASTREGDGNTIYF.

The chain has TRBV3-1 (or the pseudogene TRBV3-2) and TRBJ2-3; tentative D call: TRBD1 (5 bases). Germline V gives CDR1 LGHDT, CDR2 YNNKEL (reference sequence). The CDR3 covers 12 residues. Trimming stripped 2 bases from V and 7 bases from J, with 7 bases between. The CDR3 nucleotides read TGTGCCAGCAGCCAACCAGGGAATACGCAGTATTTT. Translated, it gives CASSQPGNTQYF.